The text below deals with one T cell receptor beta chain. Its binding antigen is unknown. No much larger clonotype is one base removed from it; base qualities were not supplied. The germline V gene encodes CDR1 SGDLS and CDR2 YYNGEE. Trimmed from V: 2 bases; trimmed from J: 4 bases; junction bases lacking a gene match: 4. The CDR3, cysteine through phenylalanine, is 15 amino acids long. Just CDR3 DNA is preserved here, 45 bases in frame from base 1. Enrolling through a virtual design, the prospective study's participants ranged in age from roughly 18 to 90 years and lived across approximately 25 United States geographic areas. Cohort assignment in the prospective study relied on participant-reported clinical history from a screening survey and a study questionnaire. For ImmuneRACE Cohort 3, a participant was defined as recovered based on two consecutive negative NP/OP PCR tests, clearance by a healthcare professional, or resolution of symptoms. In the prospective study, mobile phlebotomists collected whole blood, serum and a nasopharyngeal or oropharyngeal swab from each participant. Additional blood draws and questionnaires over a 2-month period could optionally be provided by prospective study participants. Before DNA extraction, blood samples from the prospective study were shipped at room temperature or frozen.

This sample was taken from a study of blood T cell repertoires in COVID-19 (TCRdb year 2020). Looking at the study overall: Samples from collaborators originated in the United States, Italy and Spain and spanned both the acute and convalescent phases of COVID-19. The repertoires were made available in a free public database intended to serve as a resource for research on the immune response to SARS-CoV-2. Subjects who had been exposed to COVID-19, were actively infected with it, or had recovered from it provided the deeply sampled blood TCRbeta repertoires that made up the dataset. Samples were obtained from the ongoing ImmuneRACE study (first 160 participants) and from 1,000 to 1,500 subjects provided by 6 global collaborators. Sample metadata almost always included a de-identified subject ID, COVID-19 status, age in years and sex. Where available, HLA class I and class II types were obtained from metadata supplied by the sample provider rather than from assay-based typing. The material from the prospective study consisted of cDNA or gDNA derived from T cells, B-cell-depleted T cells, or PBMCs. The paper as a whole reports these results and caveats: Clinical and demographic metadata were provided uncurated, with the amount varying by source and participant.

TCRbeta CDR3 regions were amplified from genomic DNA using the immunoSEQ Assay, a bias-controlled multiplex PCR. For the original study's pipeline: The number of nucleated cells in each sample was estimated from the amplification of reference gene primers within the assay. Sequence reads were collapsed and filtered to measure the absolute abundance of every unique TCRbeta CDR3 rearrangement. For each sample, productive Simpson clonality was calculated as the square root of Simpson's diversity index across productive rearrangements. TCRdb mirrors the immuneACCESS table, restricted to in-frame sequences. Some clones are absent from its copies; in checked studies, under half trace to an unresolved V gene, and the reason for the others is unknown. V and J calls and clone size are those listed in that table; D and trimming were worked out from the DNA. The sample table shows 150,000 or so clones, and roughly 78% are seen once. The ten biggest clones cover 5% to 7% of the sample.

The material sequenced was PBMCs or T cells enriched from blood (not recorded which). Recombination linked TRBV9 to TRBJ2-1; TRBD2 fits 9 bases in the junction. The receptor was derived from a woman aged 50 to 65 who had recovered from COVID-19. The encoded CDR3 is CASSVSGGPYNEQFF. The sequenced DNA: TGTGCCAGCAGCGTGAGCGGGGGGCCATACAATGAGCAGTTCTTC.